These T cell receptor beta chains were read from a single sample in a study of T cell responses to AZD1222 COVID-19 vaccine. Profiled with immunoSEQ multiplex PCR; TCRdb holds only in-frame clones, not every one. Here the sample spans about 110,000 clones, 70% to 90% being singletons. The sequences come from peripheral blood, collected 28 days after the second AZD1222 dose. These receptors were taken from an adult who received the AZD1222 COVID-19 vaccine. The CDR3 runs from the conserved cysteine through the conserved F or W. A D gene is named only where the DNA matches it firmly. A row's size may be missing; if present it is once, few, many or a size class.

D gene: .; V gene: TRBV7-2; J gene: TRBJ1-5; clone size: .; CDR3 DNA: TGTGCCAGCAGCTTAGACTCAGGGTTTCAGCCCCAGCATTTT; CDR3 protein: CASSLDSGFQPQHF
D gene: TRBD1; V gene: TRBV5-4; J gene: TRBJ1-6; clone size: .; CDR3 DNA: TGTGCCAGCAGCTTCCAGGGGGGACATTCACCCCTCCACTTT; CDR3 protein: CASSFQGGHSPLHF
D gene: TRBD2; V gene: TRBV18; J gene: TRBJ2-1; clone size: .; CDR3 DNA: TGTGCCAGCTCACCACCGCTAGCGGGAGGTTGGAATGAGCAGTTCTTC; CDR3 protein: CASSPPLAGGWNEQFF
D gene: .; V gene: TRBV3-1/TRBV3-2; J gene: TRBJ1-2; clone size: .; CDR3 DNA: TGTGCCAGCAGCCAAGATTCGGGCATCCTAAACTATGGCTACACCTTC; CDR3 protein: CASSQDSGILNYGYTF
D gene: .; V gene: TRBV5-1; J gene: TRBJ1-4; clone size: .; CDR3 DNA: TGCGCCAGCAGCCCCCAGGTGGGTCTTAATGAAAAACTGTTTTTT; CDR3 protein: CASSPQVGLNEKLFF
D gene: TRBD1; V gene: TRBV19; J gene: TRBJ2-3; clone size: .; CDR3 DNA: TGTGCCAGCCAACAGGGGGCTGGGGATACGCAGTATTTT; CDR3 protein: CASQQGAGDTQYF
D gene: .; V gene: TRBV27; J gene: TRBJ2-6; clone size: .; CDR3 DNA: TGTGCCAGCAGTTCTCAGGGGGGCGTCCTGACTTTC; CDR3 protein: CASSSQGGVLTF
D gene: .; V gene: TRBV6-1; J gene: TRBJ2-7; clone size: .; CDR3 DNA: TGTGCCAGCAGTGAGCAGGGGGGCTTTTGGTACGAGCAGTACTTC; CDR3 protein: CASSEQGGFWYEQYF
D gene: .; V gene: TRBV12-1; J gene: TRBJ1-5; clone size: .; CDR3 DNA: TGTGCCAGCAGCTTGCAAGGGGGCTGTTATCAGCCCCAGCATTTT; CDR3 protein: CASSLQGGCYQPQHF
D gene: .; V gene: TRBV19; J gene: TRBJ2-1; clone size: few; CDR3 DNA: TGTGCCAGTAGTCCTACAGGGAGAGGCTACAATGAGCAGTTCTTC; CDR3 protein: CASSPTGRGYNEQFF
D gene: .; V gene: TRBV30; J gene: TRBJ1-1; clone size: once; CDR3 DNA: TGTGCCTGGAGTGAGAACAGGGTGAACACTGAAGCTTTCTTT; CDR3 protein: CAWSENRVNTEAFF
D gene: TRBD1; V gene: TRBV4-2; J gene: TRBJ1-2; clone size: once; CDR3 DNA: TGTGCCAGCAGCCAAACAACAGGGGACGGGGGCTACACCTTC; CDR3 protein: CASSQTTGDGGYTF
D gene: .; V gene: TRBV27; J gene: TRBJ2-3; clone size: .; CDR3 DNA: TGTGCCAGCAGCACGAGGAGGACAGATACGCAGTATTTT; CDR3 protein: CASSTRRTDTQYF
D gene: .; V gene: TRBV12-5; J gene: TRBJ2-1; clone size: .; CDR3 DNA: TGTGCTAGTGGTTTGGTACCCGAGAGGGGTGAGCAGTTCTTC; CDR3 protein: CASGLVPERGEQFF
D gene: .; V gene: TRBV5-1; J gene: TRBJ1-1; clone size: .; CDR3 DNA: TGCGCCAGCAGCTTGGCCTTTGGCCTAGCCATGAACACTGAAGCTTTCTTT; CDR3 protein: CASSLAFGLAMNTEAFF
D gene: TRBD2; V gene: TRBV5-8; J gene: TRBJ2-5; clone size: .; CDR3 DNA: TGTGCCAGCAGCACCGGACTAGCGGGAGGTGAGACCCAGTACTTC; CDR3 protein: CASSTGLAGGETQYF
D gene: .; V gene: TRBV19; J gene: TRBJ1-1; clone size: .; CDR3 DNA: TGTGCCAGTAGTGCCCGGGGGGGGAACACTGAAGCTTTCTTT; CDR3 protein: CASSARGGNTEAFF
D gene: .; V gene: TRBV6-6; J gene: TRBJ2-3; clone size: once; CDR3 DNA: TGTGCCAGCAGTTTATCCCGGTTACGGGGCACAGATACGCAGTATTTT; CDR3 protein: CASSLSRLRGTDTQYF
D gene: .; V gene: TRBV5-1; J gene: TRBJ2-7; clone size: .; CDR3 DNA: TGCGCCAGCAGTTCTGCTACAGGGGGGGACGAGCAGTACTTC; CDR3 protein: CASSSATGGDEQYF
D gene: TRBD2; V gene: TRBV18; J gene: TRBJ2-1; clone size: .; CDR3 DNA: TGTGCCAGCTCCCCACTAGCGGGAGAAGGTGAGCAGTTCTTC; CDR3 protein: CASSPLAGEGEQFF
D gene: TRBD1; V gene: TRBV3-1/TRBV3-2; J gene: TRBJ1-3; clone size: .; CDR3 DNA: TGTGCCAGCAGCCTTGGACAGGGTCGGACCACCATATATTTT; CDR3 protein: CASSLGQGRTTIYF
D gene: .; V gene: TRBV10-3; J gene: TRBJ1-1; clone size: .; CDR3 DNA: TGTGCCATCCGGGGACAAGGGTTGACTGAAGCTTTCTTT; CDR3 protein: CAIRGQGLTEAFF